Detailed here is one T cell receptor beta chain. Its antigen remains undetermined. No much larger clone is present one base from it, and per-base qualities are unavailable. The record originates from a study of T cells in Graves' hyperthyroidism and ophthalmopathy (dated by TCRdb to the late 2010s). Turning to the overall study: TCR V-J signatures able to tell the groups apart were searched for in a discovery cohort of around 95 patients, of whom about 40 had Graves' ophthalmopathy and 57 had stable Graves' hyperthyroidism. An independent validation cohort of under 20 hyperthyroidism patients and about 16 patients who later progressed to ophthalmopathy tested prospective prediction of ophthalmopathy. The 85 to 100 discovery patients were randomly split 7:3 into training and test sets. In more than five Graves' hyperthyroidism patients, the study also compared T-cell repertoires from thyroid tissue with T-cell repertoires from blood. Once sampling was done, hyperthyroidism patients were given methimazole at a starting dose of 30 mg daily, whereas ophthalmopathy patients were given high-dose intravenous methylprednisolone. The paper reports TCR Vbeta CDR3 sequencing of fewer than 150 peripheral blood samples: approximately 41 ophthalmopathy, approximately 74 hyperthyroidism and about 17 progressor patients. Summary of the overall study and its limitations: No statistical method was used to fix the sample size in advance, and group allocation was not hidden from the investigators. In cross-validation, a model built on a 13 V-J signature told ophthalmopathy apart from stable hyperthyroidism with approximately 90% sensitivity and 81% to 82% specificity, and in testing the same model reached 80%/75%. Most expanded thyroid clonotypes (frequency above 0.001) were also detected in blood, suggesting blood repertoires may reflect thyroid immune responses. In validation, the model predicted progression to ophthalmopathy a median of roughly 6.1 months before onset, with about 70% sensitivity and more than 72% specificity.

The study excluded patients with uncontrolled infections, other autoimmune diseases, pregnancy or lactation. Diagnoses relied on clinical symptoms, serum thyroxine and TRAb, thyroid ultrasound and orbital computed tomography. Trizol reagent was used to extract total RNA, and RNA quality was then checked on an Agilent 2100 Bioanalyzer. The TCR beta CDR3 regions were amplified from the RNA transcripts. A first-round RT-PCR of the TCR CDR3 used the HTBI primer set with the Qiagen OneStep RT-PCR kit. Libraries were constructed in a second round of multiplex PCR, after which size selection and purification were performed. The libraries were sequenced on an Illumina HiSeq2000 using paired-end 100 bp reads. The published analysis was carried out like this. SOAPnuke was used to process the raw data, with reads discarded if the reads contained adapters or uncalled bases, had a mean Phred below 15, or lacked an exact constant-primer or identifier match. COPE v1.2.5 was used to merge high-quality paired reads, and clonotypes were defined as unique nucleotide sequences. Clonotypes were aligned to IMGT TRBV, TRBD and TRBJ reference segments using MiTCR v1.1. Analysis was restricted to V-J combinations with a frequency above 0.0001, which covered 99.2% of repertoires. A TCS score was defined as the ratio between F50 (clonal expansion) and ExV (chaos), using BLOSUM62-based TCRdist between CDR3 peptides within each V-J. Welch's t-statistics and random forest reduced fewer than 600 V-J features to some 14, which were used in a naive Bayes classifier (R e1071). The Morisita-Horn index was used to measure how similar the thyroid and blood repertoires were. Through fastp at Q25 and MiXCR, TCRdb rebuilt clones from the public reads, retaining in-frame beta chains. One record per CDR3 amino acid sequence lists the most common genes and DNA. TCRdb's processing, not the authors' own work, is the source of the V and J calls. The sample table contains over 500,000 distinct CDR3 sequences; only one count was recorded for over 35% of them. Around 47% of the sample rests with the top ten.

Based on the germline V gene (reference sequence), the CDR1 and CDR2 sequences are SEHNR and FQNEAQ. Inclusive of the bounding cysteine and phenylalanine, the CDR3 is 13 residues long. CDR3 DNA only is kept here, 39 bases in frame from base 1. V is shortened by 4 bases, J by 9 bases, and the region joining them spans 16 bases. This TCR was sampled from an adult woman with Graves' disease, either hyperthyroidism or ophthalmopathy (not recorded which). The source material was peripheral blood or thyroid tissue (not recorded which). The V gene is TRBV7-9 and the J gene is TRBJ2-7, with TRBD1 perhaps the D gene, on 5 matching bases. CDR3 protein: CASSSSARTGQYF. The DNA sequence reads TGTGCCAGCAGCTCCTCCGCGCGCACAGGGCAGTACTTC.